Here is one T cell receptor beta chain with its context. This specimen comes from a study of blood T cell repertoires in COVID-19. Overall study context: PBMCs, B-cell-depleted T cells, or T cells provided the cDNA or gDNA that made up the material.

TCRdb's copy holds only in-frame clones and misses some; the assay was immunoSEQ multiplex PCR. Counted here are around 220,000 clones, around 86% occurring once; the ten biggest clones make up more than 8.5%. V lost 4 bases and J lost 3, with 19 bases in between. CDR1 and CDR2 (germline): SGHDN, FVKESK. The length of the CDR3 is 16 residues. What was sequenced was peripheral blood. The genes are TRBV14 and TRBJ2-7, with D unresolved. The source is a woman aged 50 to 60 with COVID-19, enrolled during active disease. The CDR3 bases are TGTGCCAGCAGCCTCCCTAAGATGGGCAGTTACTACGAGCAGTACTTC. It codes for CASSLPKMGSYYEQYF.